These 3 T cell receptor beta chains came from one sample sequenced in a study of blood T cells in healthy people across ages. Next came a second PCR, run for about 6 to 12 cycles, which used a sample-barcoded 5' primer along with a J-beta primer mix. In TCRdb, the 5' RACE reads were re-called with MiXCR into one record per CDR3 protein. Of about 1.1 million distinct CDR3 sequences listed, more than 30% are singletons. What was sequenced was blood. The receptor source for this set is a man aged 18 to 30 in good health.

The chain employs TRBV25-1 and TRBJ2-7; 8 bases are a match to TRBD1. V trimming: 2 bases; J trimming: 3 bases; junction bases outside the gene matches: 6. CDR1 and CDR2 from the germline V gene are MGHDK and SYGVNS. The CDR3 has 15 residues. The CDR3 DNA reads TGTGCCAGCAGTGAAGCAGTCGACAGGGGCTACGAGCAGTACTTC. Its protein product is CASSEAVDRGYEQYF.

V and J are TRBV6-2 or TRBV6-3 and TRBJ2-1, with D possibly TRBD2 on 6 matching bases. The CDR3 covers 15 residues. V was trimmed by 2 bases and J by 8 bases, leaving 16 bases between them. Germline V gives CDR1 MNHEY, CDR2 SVGEGT. CDR3 sequence: CASSYPEEGSDEQFF. CDR3 DNA: TGTGCCAGCAGTTACCCTGAGGAGGGAAGCGATGAGCAGTTCTTC.

The chain joins TRBV12-3 or TRBV12-4 to TRBJ1-3; D is unresolved. The CDR3 is 14 residues long. The V and J ends lost 1 base and 4 bases respectively, with 8 bases between them. The CDR3 bases are TGTGCCAGCAGTTTAGGCGCGATAGGAAACACCATATATTTT. Translating it yields CASSLGAIGNTIYF.